These T cell receptor beta chains were read from a single sample in a study of tumor-infiltrating lymphocytes in primary liver carcinoma. TCRdb analysed the multiplex PCR reads with MiXCR anew, one entry per CDR3 protein. The sample records around 330,000 distinct CDR3 sequences, 50% to 60% being singletons. Sequencing input: peripheral blood. Every receptor here comes from a woman between 25 and 40 years old with primary liver carcinoma and hepatitis B virus infection. The CDR3 runs from the conserved cysteine through the conserved F or W. The D gene is left open where the match is weak. For some rows the clone size is stated as once, few or many, or as a class when expanded; others skip it.

V	J	size	D	CDR3	DNA
TRBV15	TRBJ2-5	.	.	CATSRDPGPQETQYF	TGTGCCACCAGCAGAGATCCTGGGCCCCAAGAGACCCAGTACTTC
TRBV28	TRBJ2-5	.	TRBD2	CASNLASGKTQYF	TGTGCCAGCAATTTAGCTAGCGGCAAGACCCAGTACTTC
TRBV6-5	TRBJ2-2	.	.	CASRQYRGGTLNTGELLF	TGTGCCAGCAGGCAGTACAGGGGCGGGACTCTTAACACCGGGGAGCTGCTTTTC
TRBV5-1	TRBJ2-1	.	TRBD2	CASAPPGRANNEQFF	TGCGCCAGCGCTCCCCCCGGGAGGGCCAACAATGAGCAGTTCTTC
TRBV7-8	TRBJ2-3	.	.	CASSWTLVGSTDTQYF	TGTGCCAGCAGCTGGACACTAGTGGGGAGCACAGATACGCAGTATTTT
TRBV11-2	TRBJ2-7	.	.	CASNRDASYYEQYF	TGTGCCAGCAACAGGGACGCGTCCTACTACGAGCAGTACTTC
TRBV5-8	TRBJ2-3	few	.	CASSFAGRAYTQYF	TGTGCTAGCAGCTTTGCAGGCCGGGCGTATACGCAGTATTTT
TRBV10-3	TRBJ2-7	.	.	CAISEPRTGGLSYEQYF	TGTGCCATCAGTGAGCCGAGGACTGGTGGGCTCTCCTACGAGCAGTACTTC
TRBV5-4	TRBJ1-2	.	.	CASSTDSNYGYTF	TGTGCCAGCAGCACGGACAGCAACTATGGCTACACCTTC
TRBV14	TRBJ2-1	.	.	CASSQGTRTVRANKQFF	TGTGCCAGCAGCCAAGGTACCCGGACAGTCCGGGCAAATAAGCAGTTCTTC
TRBV13	TRBJ2-3	few	.	CASSLQSTDTQYF	TGTGCCAGCAGCTTACAAAGCACAGATACGCAGTATTTT
TRBV4-2	TRBJ2-7	.	TRBD2	CASSRKGDGTNSYEQYF	TGTGCCAGCAGCCGCAAGGGCGACGGGACTAACTCCTACGAGCAGTACTTC
TRBV12-3/TRBV12-4	TRBJ2-5	.	TRBD2	CASSLIVSSGSSSETQYF	TGTGCCAGCAGTTTAATTGTAAGCAGCGGGAGTTCATCAGAGACCCAGTACTTC
TRBV12-5	TRBJ2-7	.	.	CASEGTGSYEQYF	TGTGCCAGTGAGGGGACCGGTTCCTACGAGCAGTACTTC
TRBV12-3/TRBV12-4	TRBJ2-5	many	.	CASSLDETQYF	TGTGCCAGCAGTTTGGACGAGACCCAGTACTTC
TRBV19	TRBJ2-7	.	TRBD2	CASSRTGFGLAGVDSYEQYF	TGTGCCAGTAGTAGGACAGGGTTCGGCCTAGCGGGAGTGGATTCCTACGAGCAGTACTTC
TRBV11-2	TRBJ2-1	.	TRBD2	CVSRGLAGGEQFF	TGTGTCAGCAGGGGACTAGCAGGAGGTGAGCAGTTCTTC
TRBV11-2	TRBJ2-7	.	.	CASSLVPAYDQYF	TGTGCCAGCAGCTTAGTCCCGGCCTACGACCAGTACTTC
TRBV6-5	TRBJ2-1	.	.	CASSYTRRRYNEQFF	TGTGCCAGCAGTTACACTAGAAGGAGATACAATGAGCAGTTCTTC
TRBV11-1	TRBJ2-1	.	TRBD2	CGSSPGGWGHNEQFF	TGTGGCAGCAGCCCCGGGGGGTGGGGTCACAATGAGCAGTTCTTC
TRBV6-5	TRBJ1-6	few	.	CASSPQGNTLHF	TGTGCCAGCAGCCCACAGGGTAACACCCTCCACTTT
TRBV6-2/TRBV6-3	TRBJ2-1	few	.	CASSSYGDEQFF	TGTGCCAGCAGCTCCTACGGTGATGAGCAGTTCTTC